The 19 T cell receptor beta chains presented below share a single source sample, sequenced in a study of cytomegalovirus exposure and HLA in healthy donors. Only in-frame clones appear in the TCRdb table, and some are missing; sequencing was by immunoSEQ multiplex PCR. The sample shows 150,000 to 200,000 clones, 86% of them seen only once. Specimen: PBMCs. The receptors were gathered from a woman aged 18-29 years in good health and CMV-seronegative.

The chain employs TRBV14 and TRBJ1-1, with 8 bases matching TRBD1. The V gene's germline CDR1 is SGHDN and CDR2 FVKESK. The CDR3 runs 16 residues. V was pared by 5 bases and J by 0 bases, with 8 bases of the junction left unmatched. The CDR3: CASSWGQDIMNTEAFF. CDR3 coding DNA: TGTGCCAGCAGCTGGGGACAGGATATAATGAACACTGAAGCTTTCTTT.

The rearrangement links TRBV29-1 to TRBJ2-1; D possibly corresponds to TRBD2 (7 bases). Germline V CDR1 and CDR2: SQVTM, ANQGSEA. The CDR3 is made up of 14 amino acids. The ends were cut back, 3 bases at V and 8 bases at J, with 17 bases in the middle. CDR3: CSVEGGRLVYEQFF. The CDR3 DNA reads TGCAGCGTTGAGGGGGGGCGTTTGGTTTATGAGCAGTTCTTC.

CDR3 DNA: TGTGCCAGCAGCTACCGACTACCTCTCTCTACATACGAGCAGTACTTC. Its translation is CASSYRLPLSTYEQYF. This sequence joins TRBV7-8 and TRBJ2-7; perhaps TRBD2 as D (5 bases). Trimming left V 4 bases short and J 4 bases short, with 20 bases between. This CDR3 has 16 residues. CDR1 is SGHVS, CDR2 FQNEAQ, per germline.

This clone has a single count. This chain links TRBV5-1 with TRBJ1-1; D perhaps matches TRBD1 (5 bases). There are 13 residues in the CDR3. Trimming left V 0 bases short and J 5 bases short, with 8 bases between. The V gene's germline CDR1 is SGHRS and CDR2 YFSETQ. Here the CDR3 reads CASSLDGGTEAFF. The DNA of the CDR3 is TGCGCCAGCAGCTTGGATGGGGGGACTGAAGCTTTCTTT.

This chain links TRBV6-5 with TRBJ1-1; the match to TRBD1 covers 7 bases. Germline lookup yields CDR1 MNHEY and CDR2 SVGAGI. The CDR3 spans 13 residues. Unmatched junction bases numbered 6, after V lost 10 bases and J lost 1 base. This CDR3 is CATTGAPNTEAFF. In nucleotides, the CDR3 is TGTGCCACCACAGGGGCTCCGAACACTGAAGCTTTCTTT.

The chain is built from TRBV7-7 and TRBJ1-5; TRBD1 matches 9 bases. Losses at the gene ends were 8 bases for V and 3 bases for J; bases not matched to a gene: 8. Germline V gene data show CDR1 as SSHAT and CDR2 as FNYEAQ (reference sequence). The CDR3 is 15 amino acids. The CDR3 loop reads CASLPGQGFNQPQHF. CDR3 DNA sequence: TGTGCCAGCCTACCGGGACAGGGCTTCAATCAGCCCCAGCATTTT.

The genes are TRBV15 and TRBJ2-1; 11 bases align to TRBD2. This CDR3 region has 17 residues. Looked up from germline, CDR1 is LNHNV and CDR2 is YYDKDF (reference sequence). Unmatched junction bases numbered 12, after V lost 2 bases and J lost 9 bases. The CDR3 loop reads CATSRPPTSGGGGEQFF. CDR3 nucleotides: TGTGCCACCAGCAGACCCCCTACTAGCGGGGGAGGCGGTGAGCAGTTCTTC.

The sample holds one count of this clone. The rearrangement uses TRBV9 and TRBJ1-2; D call uncertain. The germline gives CDR1 SGDLS, CDR2 YYNGEE. This CDR3 spans 15 amino acids. V lost 4 bases and J 4 bases, leaving 17 bases between the germline ends. The CDR3 DNA follows: TGTGCCAGCAGCCCTACCCCGACGGGGAGCTATGGCTACACCTTC. Protein: CASSPTPTGSYGYTF.

The rearrangement joins TRBV5-1 to TRBJ1-1, with 7 bases fitting TRBD1. Germline CDR1 and CDR2: SGHRS and YFSETQ. The CDR3 is made up of 14 amino acids. V dropped 3 bases and J dropped 2; count of bases not matched to a gene: 4. The CDR3 loop reads CASSSWTGNTEAFF. DNA of the CDR3: TGCGCCAGCAGCTCCTGGACAGGCAACACTGAAGCTTTCTTT. The full variable domain, rest sourced from reference TRBV5-1 and TRBJ1-1, is KAGVTQTPRYLIKTRGQQVTLSCSPISGHRSVSWYQQTPGQGLQFLFEYFSETQRNKGNFPGRFSGRQFSNSRSEMNVSTLELGDSALYLCASSSWTGNTEAFFGQGTRLTVV.

The CDR3: CASSPSGQNQGYEQYF. DNA of the CDR3: TGTGCCAGCAGCCCGTCGGGACAGAATCAGGGCTACGAGCAGTACTTC. The V and J genes are TRBV11-2 and TRBJ2-7; 7 nucleotides agree with TRBD1. The V and J ends lost 5 bases and 3 bases, in that order; junction bases with no gene match: 13. Germline CDR1 is SGHAT and CDR2 is FQNNGV. The CDR3 length is 16 residues.

CDR3 loop: CASSQVVLNTEAFF. CDR3 nucleotides: TGTGCCAGCAGCCAAGTCGTTCTGAACACTGAAGCTTTCTTT. This chain connects TRBV4-2 to TRBJ1-1, with no clear D. This CDR3 contains 14 residues. CDR1 LGHNA and CDR2 YNFKEQ come from the germline V gene. The V end was cut by 1 base, the J end by 0 bases, with 6 bases between.

Details on this clone: This same CDR3 is encoded by further DNA sequences in the sample. This chain uses TRBV5-6 with TRBJ1-3, with TRBD1 identical over 9 bases. Trimming took 1 base from V and 5 from J; bases not matched to a gene: 4. The CDR3 loop spans 15 amino acids. CDR1 SGHDT and CDR2 YYEEEE come from the germline V gene. The CDR3 coding sequence is TGTGCCAGCAGCTTGAGGGGGACAGGGAGAAACACCATATATTTT. Its translation is CASSLRGTGRNTIYF.

The rearrangement joins TRBV7-2 to TRBJ2-1; 7 bases are shared with TRBD2. The CDR3 contains 14 residues. From germline, CDR1 is SGHTA and CDR2 FQGNSA. V trimming: 1 base; J trimming: 7 bases; junction bases outside the gene matches: 4. The CDR3 nucleotides are TGTGCCAGCAGCTTAGGGCGGGGGATTAATGAGCAGTTCTTC. It yields the protein CASSLGRGINEQFF.

The J gene is TRBJ2-1, the V gene TRBV19; 8 bases are a match to TRBD1. J was trimmed by 7 bases and V by 5 bases; bases with no gene match: 10. The CDR3 runs to 15 residues. Germline assignment: CDR1 LNHDA and CDR2 SQIVND (reference sequence). The CDR3, as DNA: TGTGCCAGTAGTTTGCCCAGGGGGCGCTTGAATGAGCAGTTCTTC. Its protein is CASSLPRGRLNEQFF.

This clone was recorded a few times. A read error may produce the germline difference seen at one junction end. This chain links TRBV11-3 with TRBJ2-7; D ambiguous. The CDR3 runs 8 residues. The germline V gene has CDR1 SGHNT and CDR2 YENEEA. The CDR3 DNA reads as TGTGCCAGCAGCTTAGTCTCCTTC. Translating gives CASSLVSF.

The rearrangement uses TRBV9 and TRBJ1-1; D perhaps matches TRBD1 (6 bases). Germline loops: CDR1 SGDLS, CDR2 YYNGEE. This CDR3 region has 13 residues. V was trimmed by 2 bases and J by 3 bases, leaving 8 bases between them. CDR3 sequence: CASSVYRDTEAFF. As DNA, the CDR3 is TGTGCCAGCAGCGTCTACAGGGACACTGAAGCTTTCTTT.

The V gene is TRBV4-2, the J gene TRBJ1-4, with 9 positions matching TRBD1. V shed 1 base and J 4 bases; nucleotides not matched to a gene: 1. The CDR3 sequence is 15 residues long. CDR1 is LGHNA and CDR2 is YNFKEQ in the germline V gene. The CDR3 loop is CASSQAGQGNEKLFF. In nucleotides, the CDR3 is TGTGCCAGCAGCCAAGCGGGACAGGGTAATGAAAAACTGTTTTTT.

The V and J genes are TRBV4-2 and TRBJ1-2; 7 bases line up with TRBD1. Germline lookup yields CDR1 LGHNA and CDR2 YNFKEQ. The CDR3 runs 16 residues. The V gene end was trimmed by 1 base and the J gene end by 0 bases; junction bases not matched to a gene: 5. This chain's CDR3 is CASSQATGRANYGYTF. For the CDR3, the DNA is TGTGCCAGCAGCCAAGCGACAGGGAGAGCTAACTATGGCTACACCTTC.

The J gene is TRBJ2-7, the V gene TRBV9; 8 nucleotides match TRBD1. The CDR3 has 18 amino acids. The V gene's germline CDR1 is SGDLS and CDR2 YYNGEE. V was clipped by 3 bases and J by 5 bases; unmatched bases: 19. CDR3 in DNA: TGTGCCAGCAGCGGTAGCCCATACTACCGGGACAGGCCCGACGAGCAGTACTTC. It encodes CASSGSPYYRDRPDEQYF. Full variable domain (rest looked up from reference TRBV9 and TRBJ2-7): DSGVTQTPKHLITATGQRVTLRCSPRSGDLSVYWYQQSLDQGLQFLIQYYNGEERAKGNILERFSAQQFPDLHSELNLSSLELGDSALYFCASSGSPYYRDRPDEQYFGPGTRLTVT.